A selection of T cell receptor beta chains follows, all from one sample in a study of T-cell memory formation after mild COVID-19. Each CDR3 protein gets one entry after TCRdb re-called the 5' RACE reads with MiXCR. The top ten clones hold 12% of a sample with around 340,000 distinct CDR3 sequences, around 21% of them seen once. Material for sequencing was PBMCs or a T cell subset sorted from them (not recorded which). These receptors were taken from an adult woman who had mild COVID-19 (a few samples of this study predate the infection). Cell type and time point are not known. Each CDR3 is given with its conserved first and last residue. Each record gives: CDR3 length, clone size, D gene, J gene, V gene, CDR3 DNA, CDR3 protein. A D gene is named only where the DNA matches it firmly. The size field is filled for only some rows; it gives once, few, many or a size class.

cdr3_length: 15
clone_size: few
d_call: -
j_call: TRBJ2-3
v_call: TRBV3-1
cdr3_nt: TGTGCCAGCAGCCAAGGGGCATCGCCCACAGATACGCAGTATTTT
cdr3_aa: CASSQGASPTDTQYF

cdr3_length: 14
clone_size: many
d_call: -
j_call: TRBJ2-1
v_call: TRBV7-9
cdr3_nt: TGTGCCAGCAGCCTAGCGCTAGCTGACAATGAGCAGTTCTTC
cdr3_aa: CASSLALADNEQFF

cdr3_length: 13
clone_size: once
d_call: TRBD1
j_call: TRBJ2-1
v_call: TRBV20-1
cdr3_nt: TGCAGTGCCGCCCGGGACAGGGGGCATGAGCAGTTCTTC
cdr3_aa: CSAARDRGHEQFF

cdr3_length: 17
clone_size: -
d_call: -
j_call: TRBJ2-1
v_call: TRBV20-1
cdr3_nt: TGCAGTGCTAGAGATCTTGAATACGGGGGGCAGTACAATGAGCAGTTCTTC
cdr3_aa: CSARDLEYGGQYNEQFF

cdr3_length: 14
clone_size: -
d_call: -
j_call: TRBJ2-2
v_call: TRBV24-1
cdr3_nt: TGTGCCACCAGTGATCTCACCTCTTCCGGGGAGCTGTTTTTT
cdr3_aa: CATSDLTSSGELFF

cdr3_length: 13
clone_size: -
d_call: -
j_call: TRBJ1-3
v_call: TRBV7-9
cdr3_nt: TGTGCCAGTGGGCAGGGGATGAGAAACACCATATATTTT
cdr3_aa: CASGQGMRNTIYF

cdr3_length: 13
clone_size: -
d_call: -
j_call: TRBJ2-7
v_call: TRBV27
cdr3_nt: TGTGCCAGCAGTTTCAGCCAGTTCTACGAGCAGTACTTC
cdr3_aa: CASSFSQFYEQYF

cdr3_length: 15
clone_size: -
d_call: TRBD2
j_call: TRBJ2-1
v_call: TRBV7-9
cdr3_nt: TGTGCCAGCAGCTTAGAGCCTAGCGGAAGGCAGGAGCAGTTCTTC
cdr3_aa: CASSLEPSGRQEQFF

cdr3_length: 16
clone_size: few
d_call: TRBD2
j_call: TRBJ2-5
v_call: TRBV7-8
cdr3_nt: TGTGCCAGCAGTTACAGACTAGCGGGGGGTGTAGAGACCCAGTACTTC
cdr3_aa: CASSYRLAGGVETQYF

cdr3_length: 16
clone_size: -
d_call: -
j_call: TRBJ2-3
v_call: TRBV11-2
cdr3_nt: TGTGCCAGCAGCTTACCCCAGGGCCAGGCGGCAGATACGCAGTATTTT
cdr3_aa: CASSLPQGQAADTQYF

cdr3_length: 13
clone_size: -
d_call: -
j_call: TRBJ1-4
v_call: TRBV12-3/TRBV12-4
cdr3_nt: TGTGCCAGCAGTTTAAGAGTAGTTGAAAAACTGTTTTTT
cdr3_aa: CASSLRVVEKLFF

cdr3_length: 18
clone_size: many
d_call: TRBD1
j_call: TRBJ2-1
v_call: TRBV7-2
cdr3_nt: TGTGCCAGCAGCTTAGCGGGACACTCGCACAGGGGGTACAATGAGCAGTTCTTC
cdr3_aa: CASSLAGHSHRGYNEQFF

cdr3_length: 17
clone_size: -
d_call: TRBD2
j_call: TRBJ2-1
v_call: TRBV20-1
cdr3_nt: TGCAGTGCCCCGGGCCTGGAGCGGGGGGCCAGCTACAATGAGCAGTTCTTC
cdr3_aa: CSAPGLERGASYNEQFF

cdr3_length: 14
clone_size: -
d_call: -
j_call: TRBJ1-1
v_call: TRBV12-3/TRBV12-4
cdr3_nt: TGTGCCAGCAGCTATCCTGTCAGGGAGGCCGAAGCTTTCTTT
cdr3_aa: CASSYPVREAEAFF

cdr3_length: 15
clone_size: -
d_call: -
j_call: TRBJ2-5
v_call: TRBV6-6
cdr3_nt: TGTGCCAGCAGTTACAATGCGCTAGCCGGGGAGACCCAGTACTTC
cdr3_aa: CASSYNALAGETQYF

cdr3_length: 12
clone_size: few
d_call: -
j_call: TRBJ2-1
v_call: TRBV18
cdr3_nt: TGTGCCAGCTCACCAGTCCAAAATGAGCAGTTCTTC
cdr3_aa: CASSPVQNEQFF

cdr3_length: 15
clone_size: -
d_call: -
j_call: TRBJ2-3
v_call: TRBV12-3/TRBV12-4
cdr3_nt: TGTGCCAGCAGCAAAACTAGCTTTCTGACAGATACGCAGTATTTT
cdr3_aa: CASSKTSFLTDTQYF

cdr3_length: 15
clone_size: -
d_call: -
j_call: TRBJ2-7
v_call: TRBV6-2/TRBV6-3
cdr3_nt: TGTGCCAGCAGTTACCCGGGGACTGGCTACTACGAGCAGTACTTC
cdr3_aa: CASSYPGTGYYEQYF

cdr3_length: 14
clone_size: -
d_call: -
j_call: TRBJ1-3
v_call: TRBV7-9
cdr3_nt: TGTGCCAGCAGCCTTGGACAGTCTGGAAACACCATATATTTT
cdr3_aa: CASSLGQSGNTIYF

cdr3_length: 15
clone_size: few
d_call: -
j_call: TRBJ2-5
v_call: TRBV7-9
cdr3_nt: TGTGCCAGCAGCTTAGAGCCACTCTTTTCTGAGACCCAGTACTTC
cdr3_aa: CASSLEPLFSETQYF

cdr3_length: 13
clone_size: -
d_call: -
j_call: TRBJ1-1
v_call: TRBV4-2
cdr3_nt: TGTGCCAGCAGCACACAACCCGGGACTGAAGCTTTCTTT
cdr3_aa: CASSTQPGTEAFF

cdr3_length: 16
clone_size: few
d_call: -
j_call: TRBJ2-2
v_call: TRBV9
cdr3_nt: TGTGCCAGCAGCGCTAACCTTGACAGAAACACCGGGGAGCTGTTTTTT
cdr3_aa: CASSANLDRNTGELFF

cdr3_length: 13
clone_size: few
d_call: -
j_call: TRBJ1-1
v_call: TRBV12-3/TRBV12-4
cdr3_nt: TGTGCCAGCAGGGTTACAGGGTACACTGAAGCTTTCTTT
cdr3_aa: CASRVTGYTEAFF

cdr3_length: 14
clone_size: -
d_call: -
j_call: TRBJ1-1
v_call: TRBV9
cdr3_nt: TGTGCCAGCAGCGTTAGGTCGAGTGACACTGAAGCTTTCTTT
cdr3_aa: CASSVRSSDTEAFF

cdr3_length: 15
clone_size: -
d_call: TRBD2
j_call: TRBJ2-1
v_call: TRBV7-2
cdr3_nt: TGTGCCAGCAGCTTAGTCGGGCTAGCGGGGAATGAGCAGTTCTTC
cdr3_aa: CASSLVGLAGNEQFF

cdr3_length: 14
clone_size: few
d_call: -
j_call: TRBJ1-1
v_call: TRBV6-5
cdr3_nt: TGTGCCAGCAGTTACTCACGCACGAGGACTGAAGCTTTCTTT
cdr3_aa: CASSYSRTRTEAFF

cdr3_length: 16
clone_size: many
d_call: -
j_call: TRBJ2-7
v_call: TRBV18
cdr3_nt: TGTGCCAGCTCACCTCTGGCGGGCCCCAGCTCCTACGAGCAGTACTTC
cdr3_aa: CASSPLAGPSSYEQYF

cdr3_length: 13
clone_size: few
d_call: -
j_call: TRBJ2-7
v_call: TRBV29-1
cdr3_nt: TGCAGCGTTGAGGAGGGGGCCACTTTCGGGCAGTACTTC
cdr3_aa: CSVEEGATFGQYF

cdr3_length: 15
clone_size: few
d_call: -
j_call: TRBJ2-1
v_call: TRBV12-3/TRBV12-4
cdr3_nt: TGTGCCAGCAGTTTACGCCTGAATTTTTACAATGAGCAGTTCTTC
cdr3_aa: CASSLRLNFYNEQFF

cdr3_length: 13
clone_size: many
d_call: TRBD2
j_call: TRBJ2-7
v_call: TRBV29-1
cdr3_nt: TGCAGCGTTGTACTAGCGGGAGGTCGCGAGCAGTACTTC
cdr3_aa: CSVVLAGGREQYF

cdr3_length: 15
clone_size: few
d_call: TRBD2
j_call: TRBJ2-5
v_call: TRBV20-1
cdr3_nt: TGCAGTGCTAGGGCCGCAGCGGGGGCCCAAGAGACCCAGTACTTC
cdr3_aa: CSARAAAGAQETQYF

cdr3_length: 14
clone_size: -
d_call: -
j_call: TRBJ2-1
v_call: TRBV7-8
cdr3_nt: TGTGCCAGCAGCTTAGAGTACAGGGAAAATGAGCAGTTCTTC
cdr3_aa: CASSLEYRENEQFF

cdr3_length: 11
clone_size: few
d_call: -
j_call: TRBJ2-5
v_call: TRBV5-8
cdr3_nt: TGTGCCAGCAGTATGAGGGAGACCCAGTACTTC
cdr3_aa: CASSMRETQYF

cdr3_length: 14
clone_size: few
d_call: TRBD1
j_call: TRBJ1-5
v_call: TRBV12-3/TRBV12-4
cdr3_nt: TGTGCCAGCAGTGTAGACAGGGGAGGTCAGCCCCAGCATTTT
cdr3_aa: CASSVDRGGQPQHF

cdr3_length: 17
clone_size: -
d_call: TRBD1
j_call: TRBJ2-3
v_call: TRBV7-3
cdr3_nt: TGTGCCAGCAGCTTAGCTCCGGGACAGGGGGGCACAGATACGCAGTATTTT
cdr3_aa: CASSLAPGQGGTDTQYF

cdr3_length: 14
clone_size: few
d_call: -
j_call: TRBJ1-2
v_call: TRBV27
cdr3_nt: TGTGCCAGCAGTTTGCACAGCGGGGGTGATGGCTACACCTTC
cdr3_aa: CASSLHSGGDGYTF

cdr3_length: 15
clone_size: few
d_call: -
j_call: TRBJ2-2
v_call: TRBV7-2
cdr3_nt: TGTGCCAGCAGCTCGGCCCGGGGGCGGGCGGGGGAGCTGTTTTTT
cdr3_aa: CASSSARGRAGELFF

cdr3_length: 15
clone_size: -
d_call: -
j_call: TRBJ1-5
v_call: TRBV9
cdr3_nt: TGTGCCAGCAGCGTAGGTACAGTACCGAATCAGCACCAGCATTTT
cdr3_aa: CASSVGTVPNQHQHF

cdr3_length: 14
clone_size: -
d_call: -
j_call: TRBJ1-5
v_call: TRBV19
cdr3_nt: TGTGCCAGTAGCGGCAGGAATCTTTATCAGCCCCAGCATTTT
cdr3_aa: CASSGRNLYQPQHF

cdr3_length: 14
clone_size: -
d_call: TRBD1
j_call: TRBJ2-7
v_call: TRBV5-1
cdr3_nt: TGCGCCAGCAGCTTAGGGGGCCGGGACTACGAGCAGTACTTC
cdr3_aa: CASSLGGRDYEQYF

cdr3_length: 15
clone_size: few
d_call: TRBD1
j_call: TRBJ1-1
v_call: TRBV12-3/TRBV12-4
cdr3_nt: TGTGCCAGCAGCATTAGAGGGACAGGGGGCGGCAAGGCTTTCTTT
cdr3_aa: CASSIRGTGGGKAFF